Below, 22 T cell receptor beta chains from the same sample are listed, as sequenced in a study of shared clonotypes between healthy human individuals. TCRdb's copy holds only in-frame clones and misses some; the assay was immunoSEQ multiplex PCR. This table holds 950,000 to 1,100,000 clones, more than 60% found once. The specimen sequenced was memory CD4+ T cells sorted from blood. Subset described: CD45RA-negative fraction. Receptors were obtained from a man aged 18 to 30 in good health.

The chain combines TRBV19 with TRBJ2-7; D is possibly TRBD1 (6 bases). Germline assignment: CDR1 LNHDA and CDR2 SQIVND (reference sequence). The CDR3 consists of 15 residues. The ends were cut back, 3 bases at V and 3 bases at J, with 15 bases in the middle. The DNA of the CDR3 is TGTGCCAGTAGTATTGGTGGACAGAACTTCTACGAGCAGTACTTC. Protein: CASSIGGQNFYEQYF.

The chain links TRBV5-6 to TRBJ2-5, with TRBD1 identical over 10 bases. There are 15 residues in the CDR3. The germline CDR1 and CDR2 sequences are SGHDT and YYEEEE. V trimming: 0 bases; J trimming: 3 bases; junction bases outside the gene matches: 2. CDR3 sequence reads: CASSLAGTGEETQYF. The CDR3 nucleotides are TGTGCCAGCAGCTTGGCCGGGACAGGGGAAGAGACCCAGTACTTC.

The chain carries TRBV28 and TRBJ2-3, with TRBD2 matching 11 bases. V dropped 5 bases and J dropped 6; count of bases not matched to a gene: 13. Germline lookup yields CDR1 MDHEN and CDR2 SYDVKM. This CDR3 contains 17 residues. The CDR3 spells CASSRRGSGGARDTQYF. The CDR3 DNA reads as TGTGCCAGCAGTAGAAGGGGTAGCGGGGGGGCGAGGGATACGCAGTATTTT.

This rearrangement joins TRBV2 to TRBJ1-1; tentatively, D is TRBD1 (5 bases). In germline, CDR1 is SNHLY, CDR2 FYNNEI. Trimming took off 7 bases at V and 0 bases at J, with 15 bases between the two ends. This CDR3 region has 15 residues. The CDR3 loop reads CASTGTAVVNTEAFF. CDR3 in DNA: TGTGCCAGCACCGGGACGGCGGTGGTGAACACTGAAGCTTTCTTT.

On this clone: A junction end diverges from the germline sequence, so it may reflect a read error. The CDR3 loop reads CAEGLRGCTF. In DNA form, the CDR3 reads TGTGCCGAGGGGCTACGTGGCTGCACCTTC. V gene TRBV30 combines with J gene TRBJ1-2; the D gene is possibly TRBD1 (5 bases). The germline V gene has CDR1 GTSNPN and CDR2 SVGIG (reference sequence). This CDR3 region has 10 residues.

The sample holds one count of this clone. The chain links TRBV27 to TRBJ2-2; D call uncertain. Trimming shortened V by 2 bases and J by 5 bases, and 9 bases separated the two germline ends. Germline CDR1 is MNHEY and CDR2 is SMNVEV (reference sequence). The CDR3 runs to 14 residues. The CDR3 sequence: CASSLGRRTGELFF. The CDR3 DNA is TGTGCCAGCAGTTTAGGCAGGCGGACCGGGGAGCTGTTTTTT.

CDR3 residues: CASGLPNGWQNNEQFF. The CDR3 DNA reads as TGTGCTAGTGGTTTGCCCAACGGTTGGCAGAACAATGAGCAGTTCTTC. The V gene is TRBV12-5, the J gene TRBJ2-1; no reliable D call. The length of the CDR3 is 16 residues. Trimming pared 2 bases from V and 5 bases from J, leaving 16 bases between. Germline values: CDR1 LGHNT, CDR2 FRNRAP.

The chain uses TRBV19 and TRBJ2-7, with a possible D match to TRBD1 (5 bases). Germline CDR1 and CDR2: LNHDA and SQIVND (reference sequence). The V end lost 2 bases, the J end lost 6 bases, and 11 bases lay between the germline ends. The CDR3 is 13 amino acids. The DNA of the CDR3 is TGTGCCAGTAGTATACAGGGATTGGGCGAGCAGTACTTC. It encodes CASSIQGLGEQYF.

V usage is TRBV29-1 and J usage is TRBJ1-3; the D gene is possibly TRBD1 (5 bases). V lost 7 bases and J 4 bases, leaving 14 bases between the germline ends. The CDR3 has 13 amino acids. Germline V gene sequence: CDR1 SQVTM, CDR2 ANQGSEA. The DNA of the CDR3 is TGCAGCGCCGGGGCCTTAAAAGGAAACACCATATATTTT. This gives the protein CSAGALKGNTIYF.

This rearrangement joins TRBV6-1 to TRBJ2-3; 8 bases are a match to TRBD1. Germline CDR1 and CDR2: MNHNS and SASEGT. The junction had 8 bases not matched to a gene; V was cut back by 7 bases and J by 2 bases. The CDR3 is 15 residues long. The CDR3 DNA follows: TGTGCCAGCATTTCAGGGGGCGGCTACACAGATACGCAGTATTTT. This translates into CASISGGGYTDTQYF.

The V gene is TRBV5-1, the J gene TRBJ2-5; 14 bases agree with TRBD2. CDR1 SGHRS and CDR2 YFSETQ come from the germline V gene. Trimming removed 0 bases from V and 0 bases from J; junction bases left unmatched: 7. This CDR3 has 19 residues. The CDR3 here is CASSLAGTSGSWYQETQYF. The CDR3 coding sequence is TGCGCCAGCAGCTTGGCCGGGACTAGCGGGAGTTGGTACCAAGAGACCCAGTACTTC.

Note on this clone: The sample carries other DNA sequences with the same CDR3. This chain connects TRBV7-2 to TRBJ2-3; 11 nucleotides agree with TRBD2. CDR3 length: 15 amino acids. From germline, CDR1 is SGHTA and CDR2 FQGNSA. With 2 bases clipped from V and 5 bases from J, the junction kept 3 bases outside the gene matches. This chain's CDR3 is CASSLRLAGRDTQYF. CDR3 in DNA: TGTGCCAGCAGCTTAAGACTAGCGGGGAGAGATACGCAGTATTTT.

The chain uses TRBV11-2 and TRBJ2-2; TRBD1 aligns across 9 bases. The CDR3 totals 15 residues. V gave up 0 bases and J gave up 6 bases; unmatched junction bases: 2. CDR1 and CDR2 (germline): SGHAT, FQNNGV. CDR3 DNA sequence: TGTGCCAGCAGCTTAGACGACAGGGGGGCCGGGGAGCTGTTTTTT. It specifies CASSLDDRGAGELFF.

The J gene is TRBJ2-5, the V gene TRBV6-1; perhaps D is TRBD1 or TRBD2 (6 bases each). This CDR3 has 15 residues. Germline loops: CDR1 MNHNS, CDR2 SASEGT. V was trimmed by 5 bases and J by 6 bases, leaving 19 bases between them. The CDR3 DNA follows: TGTGCCAGCAGTTCCGCGGGGCTGGGGGACAAGACCCAGTACTTC. As protein: CASSSAGLGDKTQYF.

Only one count was recorded for this clone. V usage is TRBV27 and J usage is TRBJ1-1, with TRBD1 identical over 7 bases. The CDR3 runs to 14 residues. Germline lookup yields CDR1 MNHEY and CDR2 SMNVEV (reference sequence). V gave up 3 bases and J gave up 7 bases; unmatched junction bases: 8. CDR3 region: CASSFQGVVSEAFF. CDR3 DNA: TGTGCCAGCAGTTTTCAGGGGGTGGTGAGTGAAGCTTTCTTT.

The rearrangement uses TRBV28 and TRBJ1-6; D not certain. V dropped 5 bases and J dropped 9 bases, with 17 bases sitting between them. CDR3 length: 15 amino acids. The germline V gene has CDR1 MDHEN and CDR2 SYDVKM. The CDR3 DNA is TGTGCCAGCAGTCCCTCAGGCAGACTTCTTTCACCCCTCCACTTT. Translation gives CASSPSGRLLSPLHF.

The chain carries TRBV5-1 and TRBJ2-5; 8 bases align to TRBD1. Germline trimming cut 3 bases from V and 4 bases from J; bases unmatched to any gene: 11. The CDR3 has 16 amino acids. The germline CDR1 and CDR2 sequences are SGHRS and YFSETQ. CDR3 nucleotides: TGCGCCAGCAGCTCTCCCTCCGGGACAGGACTAGAGACCCAGTACTTC. Translating it yields CASSSPSGTGLETQYF.

This sequence joins TRBV5-6 and TRBJ2-7; 7 positions match TRBD2. The CDR3 spans 16 residues. CDR1 SGHDT and CDR2 YYEEEE come from the germline V gene. Losses at the gene ends were 4 bases for V and 1 base for J; bases not matched to a gene: 11. CDR3 sequence (DNA): TGTGCCAGCAGCGGGGAGGGGTTAGTAGGGTCCTACGAGCAGTACTTC. As protein: CASSGEGLVGSYEQYF.

The rearrangement joins TRBV6-5 to TRBJ1-6; 7 nucleotides agree with TRBD1. CDR1 is MNHEY and CDR2 is SVGAGI in the germline V gene. Trimming removed 0 bases from V and 9 bases from J; junction bases left unmatched: 5. This CDR3 has 15 amino acids. The CDR3 region is CASSYSSGGSSPLHF. DNA for the CDR3: TGTGCCAGCAGTTACTCGTCAGGGGGGAGTTCACCCCTCCACTTT.

This clone was detected once. The chain has TRBV4-1 and TRBJ1-5; TRBD1 might be the D (5 bases). This CDR3 comprises 12 residues. The germline CDR1 and CDR2 sequences are MGHRA and YSYEKL. V lost 0 bases to trimming and J lost 11 bases, with 8 bases between them. In DNA form, the CDR3 reads TGCGCCAGCAGCCAAGATCGGGGGACCCAGCATTTT. Translation gives CASSQDRGTQHF.

This clone was seen a handful of times. The sample holds other DNA sequences that translate to the same CDR3. The chain links TRBV28 to TRBJ1-2, with D unclear. Germline V CDR1 and CDR2: MDHEN, SYDVKM. Trimming stripped 2 bases from V and 5 bases from J, with 6 bases between. This CDR3 comprises 12 residues. In DNA, the CDR3 is TGTGCCAGCAGTTTACGGGGATATGGCTACACCTTC. Translated: CASSLRGYGYTF.

This chain links TRBV29-1 with TRBJ2-2; the D gene is possibly TRBD1 (6 bases). Trimming removed 7 bases from V and 4 bases from J, with 16 bases in between. Germline-derived CDR1 and CDR2 are SQVTM and ANQGSEA. CDR3 size: 14 residues. The CDR3 bases are TGCAGCGCAGTTACAGGGTCGACCACCGGGGAGCTGTTTTTT. Its protein product is CSAVTGSTTGELFF.